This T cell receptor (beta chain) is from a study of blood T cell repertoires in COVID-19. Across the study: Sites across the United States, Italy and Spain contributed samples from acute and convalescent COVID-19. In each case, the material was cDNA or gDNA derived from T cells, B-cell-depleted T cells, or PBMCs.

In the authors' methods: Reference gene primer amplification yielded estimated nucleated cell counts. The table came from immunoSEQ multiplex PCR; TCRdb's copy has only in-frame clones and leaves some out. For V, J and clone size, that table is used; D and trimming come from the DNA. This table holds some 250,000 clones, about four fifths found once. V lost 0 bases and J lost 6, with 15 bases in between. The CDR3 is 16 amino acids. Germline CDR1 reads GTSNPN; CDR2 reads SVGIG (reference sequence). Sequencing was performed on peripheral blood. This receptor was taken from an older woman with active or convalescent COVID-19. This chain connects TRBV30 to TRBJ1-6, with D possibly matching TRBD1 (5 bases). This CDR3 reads CAWSVSRAPANSPLHF. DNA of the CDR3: TGTGCCTGGAGTGTCTCCAGGGCCCCGGCTAATTCACCCCTCCACTTT. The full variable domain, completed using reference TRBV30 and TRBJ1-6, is SQTIHQWPATLVQPVGSPLSLECTVEGTSNPNLYWYRQAAGRGLQLLFYSVGIGQISSEVPQNLSASRPQDRQFILSSKKLLLSDSGFYLCAWSVSRAPANSPLHFGNGTRLTVT.